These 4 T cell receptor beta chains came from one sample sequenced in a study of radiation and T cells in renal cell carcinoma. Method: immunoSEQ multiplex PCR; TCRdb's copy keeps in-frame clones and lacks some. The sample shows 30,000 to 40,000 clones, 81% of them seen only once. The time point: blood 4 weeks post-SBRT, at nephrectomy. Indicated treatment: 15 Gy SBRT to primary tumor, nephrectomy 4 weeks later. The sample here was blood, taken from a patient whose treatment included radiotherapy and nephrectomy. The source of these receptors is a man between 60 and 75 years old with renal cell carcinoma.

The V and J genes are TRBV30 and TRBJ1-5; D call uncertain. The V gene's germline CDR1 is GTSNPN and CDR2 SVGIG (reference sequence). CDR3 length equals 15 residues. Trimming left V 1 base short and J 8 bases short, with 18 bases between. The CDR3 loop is CAWSGTVFKAEPQHF. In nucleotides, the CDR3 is TGTGCCTGGAGTGGTACGGTCTTCAAGGCCGAGCCCCAGCATTTT.

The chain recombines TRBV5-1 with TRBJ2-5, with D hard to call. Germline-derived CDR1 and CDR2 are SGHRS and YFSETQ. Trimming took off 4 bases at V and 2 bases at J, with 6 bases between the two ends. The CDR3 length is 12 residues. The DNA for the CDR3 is TGCGCCAGCAGCCAGAATCAAGAGACCCAGTACTTC. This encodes CASSQNQETQYF.

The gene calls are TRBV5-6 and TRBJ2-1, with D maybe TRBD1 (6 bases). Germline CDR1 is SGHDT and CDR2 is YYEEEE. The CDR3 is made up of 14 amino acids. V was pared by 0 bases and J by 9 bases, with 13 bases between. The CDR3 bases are TGTGCCAGCAGCTTGGTCCCGACAGGCGCTGAGCAGTTCTTC. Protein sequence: CASSLVPTGAEQFF.

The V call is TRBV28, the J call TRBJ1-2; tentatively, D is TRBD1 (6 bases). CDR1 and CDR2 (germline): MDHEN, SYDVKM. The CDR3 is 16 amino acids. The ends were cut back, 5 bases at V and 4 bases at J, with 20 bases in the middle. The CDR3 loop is CASSPGGGGITYGYTF. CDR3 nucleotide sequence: TGTGCCAGCAGTCCCGGAGGAGGGGGGATAACCTATGGCTACACCTTC.